This TCR beta chain was captured by sequencing in a study of shared clonotypes between healthy human individuals. Across the whole study: CD8 memory received one plate per donor, CD8 naive two, CD4 memory three and CD4 naive three. Study outcomes and limitations: A few donors had 5% to 6% of their naive CD4 clonotypes in common.

To note about this clone: Its antigen is as yet unknown.

The CDR3 consists of 17 residues. V was clipped by 0 bases and J by 8 bases, with 21 bases between them. From germline, CDR1 is MGHRA and CDR2 YSYEKL. Naive CD8 cells comprised CD45RO-negative, CCR7-positively selected cells, excluding terminally differentiated effector memory CD45RA+ cells. The data were produced by immunoSEQ multiplex PCR, yet TCRdb's version contains in-frame clones alone and is incomplete. This table holds about 1,900,000 clones, approximately 94% found once. The material sequenced was naive CD8+ T cells sorted from blood. This TCR derives from a man aged 18 to 35 in good health. The chain uses TRBV4-1 and TRBJ2-3; D unclear. In DNA, the CDR3 is TGCGCCAGCAGCCAAGAATTCGAGACACTCGCCTCGGGTACGCAGTATTTT. Its protein is CASSQEFETLASGTQYF.